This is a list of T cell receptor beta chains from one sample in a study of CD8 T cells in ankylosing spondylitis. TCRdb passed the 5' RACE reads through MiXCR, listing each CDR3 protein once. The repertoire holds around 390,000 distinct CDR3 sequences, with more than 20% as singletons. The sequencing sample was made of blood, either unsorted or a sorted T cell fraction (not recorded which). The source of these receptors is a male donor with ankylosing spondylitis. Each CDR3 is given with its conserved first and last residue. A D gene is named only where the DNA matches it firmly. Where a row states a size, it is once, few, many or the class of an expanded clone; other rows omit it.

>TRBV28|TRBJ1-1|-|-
CASSLRSLEAFF
TGTGCCAGCAGTTTACGGTCCCTCGAGGCTTTCTTT
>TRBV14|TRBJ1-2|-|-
CASVPGTSNYGYTF
TGTGCCAGCGTTCCAGGGACCTCTAACTATGGCTACACCTTC
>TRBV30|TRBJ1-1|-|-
CAWSAVSTEAFF
TGTGCCTGGAGTGCAGTTAGCACTGAAGCTTTCTTT
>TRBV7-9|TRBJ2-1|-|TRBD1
CASSSHRGHNYNEQFF
TGTGCCAGCAGCTCCCACAGGGGGCACAACTACAATGAGCAGTTCTTC
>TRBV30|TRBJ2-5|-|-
CAWRQFQETQYF
TGTGCCTGGAGACAGTTTCAAGAGACCCAGTACTTC
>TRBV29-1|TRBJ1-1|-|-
CSVGRGGNTEAFF
TGCAGCGTGGGAAGGGGGGGAAACACTGAAGCTTTCTTT
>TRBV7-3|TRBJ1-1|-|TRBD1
CASSAHRGGMAFF
TGTGCCAGCAGCGCCCACAGGGGAGGTATGGCTTTCTTT
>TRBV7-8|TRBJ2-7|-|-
CASSLAYFAEQYF
TGTGCCAGCAGCTTAGCGTATTTTGCAGAGCAGTACTTC
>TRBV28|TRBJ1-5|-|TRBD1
CASSLGDRNNQPQHF
TGTGCCAGCAGTTTAGGGGACAGGAACAATCAGCCCCAGCATTTT
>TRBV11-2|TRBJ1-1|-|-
CASSSRRRAEAFF
TGTGCCAGCAGCTCTCGACGGCGCGCTGAAGCTTTCTTT
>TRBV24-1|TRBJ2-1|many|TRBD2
CATSDLASGSYNEQFF
TGTGCCACCAGTGATTTGGCTAGCGGGAGTTACAATGAGCAGTTCTTC
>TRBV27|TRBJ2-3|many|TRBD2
CASSFLLAGGGDADTQYF
TGTGCCAGCAGTTTCCTACTAGCGGGGGGAGGGGATGCAGATACGCAGTATTTT
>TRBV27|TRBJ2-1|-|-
CASSSVRGDNEQFF
TGTGCCAGCAGTTCCGTGCGGGGCGACAATGAGCAGTTCTTC
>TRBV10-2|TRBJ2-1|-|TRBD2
CASSELRSGVKGNEQFF
TGCGCCAGCAGTGAGCTAAGAAGCGGGGTAAAGGGGAATGAGCAGTTCTTC
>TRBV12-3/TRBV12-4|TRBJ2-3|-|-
CASSQPWGADSTDTQYF
TGTGCCAGCAGTCAACCATGGGGAGCGGACAGCACAGATACGCAGTATTTT
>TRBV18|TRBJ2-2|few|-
CASSPRWASSGELFF
TGTGCCAGCTCACCACGATGGGCGAGCTCCGGGGAGCTGTTTTTT
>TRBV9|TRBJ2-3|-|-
CASSVASGTSSTDTQYF
TGTGCCAGCAGCGTAGCTTCTGGAACCTCTAGCACAGATACGCAGTATTTT
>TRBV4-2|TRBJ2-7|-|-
CASSQDMDSYEQYF
TGTGCCAGCAGCCAAGACATGGACTCCTACGAGCAGTACTTC
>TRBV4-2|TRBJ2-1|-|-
CASSQDNLWVFF
TGTGCCAGCAGCCAAGATAATCTTTGGGTTTTCTTC
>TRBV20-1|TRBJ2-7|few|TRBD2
CSALRGGGNYEQYF
TGCAGTGCTCTTAGGGGCGGGGGGAACTACGAGCAGTACTTC
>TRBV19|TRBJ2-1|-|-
CASSTRRAITEQFF
TGTGCCAGTAGCACACGGAGGGCCATCACTGAGCAGTTCTTC
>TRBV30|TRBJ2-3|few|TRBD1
CAWSDLTGARPDTQYF
TGTGCCTGGAGTGACTTGACAGGGGCCCGTCCAGATACGCAGTATTTT
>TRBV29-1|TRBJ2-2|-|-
CSAGRSRANTGELFF
TGCAGCGCTGGAAGATCGCGGGCGAACACCGGGGAGCTGTTTTTT
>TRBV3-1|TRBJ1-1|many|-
CASSYLGAEAFF
TGTGCCAGCAGCTATCTCGGGGCTGAAGCTTTCTTT
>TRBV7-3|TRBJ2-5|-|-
CASSLYPGPQETQYF
TGTGCCAGCAGCTTATACCCGGGACCCCAAGAGACCCAGTACTTC
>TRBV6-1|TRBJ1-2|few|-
CASSPLRVHGYTF
TGTGCCAGCAGTCCACTGAGGGTTCATGGCTACACCTTC
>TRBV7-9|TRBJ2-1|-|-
CASTLGRYPYNEQFF
TGTGCCAGCACCTTAGGTCGGTACCCCTACAATGAGCAGTTCTTC
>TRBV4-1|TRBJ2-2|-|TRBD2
CASSLTSGRADGELFF
TGCGCCAGCAGCCTGACTAGCGGGAGGGCCGACGGGGAGCTGTTTTTT
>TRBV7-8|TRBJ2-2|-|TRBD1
CASCQRGQATTGELFF
TGTGCCAGCTGTCAAAGGGGACAGGCGACCACCGGGGAGCTGTTTTTT
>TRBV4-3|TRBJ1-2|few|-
CASSQEWAGEGYGYTF
TGCGCCAGCAGCCAAGAATGGGCAGGGGAAGGGTATGGCTACACCTTC
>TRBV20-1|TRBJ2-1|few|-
CSAQVRGGQFNEQFF
TGCAGTGCCCAAGTCCGGGGTGGGCAGTTTAATGAGCAGTTCTTC
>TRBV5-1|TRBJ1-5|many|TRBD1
CASSTGQGGVQPQHF
TGCGCCAGCAGCACGGGACAGGGAGGAGTTCAGCCCCAGCATTTT
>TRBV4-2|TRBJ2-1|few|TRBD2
CASSQSPGLAGGYNEQFF
TGTGCCAGCAGCCAATCCCCGGGACTAGCGGGAGGTTACAATGAGCAGTTCTTC
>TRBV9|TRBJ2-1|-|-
CASSVVAASYNEQFF
TGTGCCAGCAGCGTTGTAGCGGCCTCCTACAATGAGCAGTTCTTC
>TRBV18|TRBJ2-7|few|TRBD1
CASSPRQGDSYEQYF
TGTGCCAGCTCACCGAGGCAGGGGGATTCCTACGAGCAGTACTTC
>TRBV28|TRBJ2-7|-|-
CASTVANEQYF
TGTGCCAGCACCGTCGCGAACGAGCAGTACTTC
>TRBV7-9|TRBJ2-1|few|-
CASSKIDPTEQFF
TGTGCCAGCAGCAAAATAGACCCGACCGAGCAGTTCTTC
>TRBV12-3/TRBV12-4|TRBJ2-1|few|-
CASSPNGQYNYNEQFF
TGTGCCAGCAGCCCAAATGGACAGTACAATTACAATGAGCAGTTCTTC
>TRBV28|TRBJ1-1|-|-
CASRPAGANTEAFF
TGTGCCAGCAGGCCCGCGGGGGCGAACACTGAAGCTTTCTTT
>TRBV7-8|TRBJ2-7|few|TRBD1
CASSFRTGGGGYEQYF
TGTGCCAGCAGCTTCAGGACAGGGGGCGGCGGGTACGAGCAGTACTTC
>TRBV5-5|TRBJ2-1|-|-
CASSVGAILYNEQFF
TGTGCCAGCAGCGTCGGAGCTATCCTTTACAATGAGCAGTTCTTC
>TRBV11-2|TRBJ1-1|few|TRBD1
CASSPDRDGVAFF
TGTGCCAGCAGCCCCGACAGGGACGGGGTGGCTTTCTTT
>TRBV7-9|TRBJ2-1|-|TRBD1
CASSLTGESYNEQFF
TGTGCCAGCAGCTTAACAGGGGAATCCTACAATGAGCAGTTCTTC
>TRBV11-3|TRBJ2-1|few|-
CASSLVSGYYNEQFF
TGTGCCAGCAGCTTAGTTAGCGGATACTACAATGAGCAGTTCTTC
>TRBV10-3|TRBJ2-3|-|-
CAIRWTETDTQYF
TGTGCCATCAGATGGACAGAGACAGATACGCAGTATTTT
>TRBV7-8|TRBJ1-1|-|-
CASQTGTDRNTEAFF
TGTGCCAGCCAAACCGGGACTGACAGGAACACTGAAGCTTTCTTT
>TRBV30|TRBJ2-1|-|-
CAWADIPHHNEQFF
TGTGCCTGGGCCGACATACCTCACCACAATGAGCAGTTCTTC
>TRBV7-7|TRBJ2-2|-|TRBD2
CASSVLAGGPRTGELFF
TGTGCTAGCAGCGTACTAGCGGGAGGGCCGAGGACCGGGGAGCTGTTTTTT
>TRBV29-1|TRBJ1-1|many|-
CRLRWPFKRPILNTEAFF
TGCAGGTTGAGGTGGCCTTTCAAAAGACCGATATTGAACACTGAAGCTTTCTTT